This T cell receptor beta chain was recorded in a study of CD8+ T cells in alopecia areata. Regarding the study as a whole: Resident alphabeta T-cell populations of normal skin are likewise subject to sequencing in scalp samples.

Noted treatment: oral pan-JAK inhibitor, 5-10 mg twice daily. Sorting from PBMCs produced CD4+ and CD8+ T cells. Reverse transcription of extracted RNA yielded cDNA, which provided the sequencing template. The protocol was immunoSEQ multiplex PCR, while the TCRdb copy is restricted to in-frame clones and leaves out a portion. Among approximately 120,000 clones listed, 60% to 65% were seen once. To note about this clone: Its antigen is unidentified.

Sequenced here: CD4+ T cells sorted from blood, sampled at week 4, from a patient treated with tofacitinib. The clonotype comes from a human donor with alopecia areata.

CDR3 in DNA: TGTGCCAGCAGTTTTTCGACTACCTACGAGCAGTACTTC. It is translated as CASSFSTTYEQYF. The V and J genes are TRBV7-6 and TRBJ2-7; the D gene is possibly TRBD2 (5 bases). Germline V gene data show CDR1 as SGHVS and CDR2 as FNYEAQ. With 6 bases removed from V and 2 bases from J, the gap between germline ends came to 11 bases. CDR3 length: 13 residues.